The next 24 T cell receptor beta chains were all read from a single sample in a study of cytomegalovirus exposure and HLA in healthy donors. Primers: 60 Vbeta forward and 13 Jbeta reverse. Produced via immunoSEQ multiplex PCR; TCRdb's table is partial and in-frame only. The table includes around 110,000 clones, 70% to 80% detected once. The sequenced sample was PBMCs. The receptors stem from a man between 18 and 35 years old in good health and CMV-seronegative.

The DNA of the CDR3 is TGTGCCAGCAGTGCGGCCGGGACAGCGAGGACTGAAGCTTTCTTT. It translates to CASSAAGTARTEAFF. The chain uses TRBV6-5 and TRBJ1-1; 7 nucleotides line up with TRBD1. After removal of 5 bases from V and 5 bases from J, the junction contained 11 bases not matched to a gene. This CDR3 is 15 amino acids long. Per the germline V gene, CDR1 is MNHEY and CDR2 is SVGAGI.

The genes are TRBV7-9 and TRBJ2-7; D possibly corresponds to TRBD1 (5 bases). The CDR3 has 13 residues. From germline, CDR1 is SEHNR and CDR2 FQNEAQ (reference sequence). The V end was cut by 5 bases, the J end by 6 bases, with 14 bases between. CDR3 region: CASSAVDKGEQYF. In DNA, the CDR3 is TGTGCCAGCAGCGCAGTGGACAAAGGCGAGCAGTACTTC.

The CDR3 region is CASSLLQGAVGYEQYF. CDR3 in DNA: TGTGCCAGCAGCTTATTGCAGGGGGCAGTTGGTTACGAGCAGTACTTC. The V call is TRBV11-2, the J call TRBJ2-7; TRBD1 matches at 8 bases. Germline CDR1 reads SGHAT; CDR2 reads FQNNGV. Germline trimming cut 2 bases from V and 4 bases from J; bases unmatched to any gene: 10. This CDR3 is 16 amino acids long.

The rearrangement uses TRBV11-3 and TRBJ2-3, with TRBD1 matching 8 bases. Germline lookup yields CDR1 SGHNT and CDR2 YENEEA. There are 13 residues in the CDR3. V lost 4 bases, J lost 8 bases, and 5 bases stayed unmatched. In DNA, the CDR3 is TGTGCCAGCAGCTGGACAGGGTATAGTACGCAGTATTTT. This sequence encodes CASSWTGYSTQYF. Based on the CDR3 plus reference TRBV11-3 and TRBJ2-3, the full variable domain is EAGVVQSPRYKIIEKKQPVAFWCNPISGHNTLYWYLQNLGQGPELLIRYENEEAVDDSQLPKDRFSAERLKGVDSTLKIQPAELGDSAVYLCASSWTGYSTQYFGPGTRLTVL.

This chain uses TRBV7-9 with TRBJ2-3; D may be TRBD2 (5 bases). Germline V gene sequence: CDR1 SEHNR, CDR2 FQNEAQ (reference sequence). CDR3 size: 14 residues. The ends were cut back, 5 bases at V and 2 bases at J, with 11 bases in the middle. The CDR3 DNA sequence: TGTGCCAGCAGCAACGAGGGCCTCACAGATACGCAGTATTTT. Protein sequence: CASSNEGLTDTQYF. Drawing the rest from reference TRBV7-9 and TRBJ2-3, the complete variable domain is DTGVSQNPRHKITKRGQNVTFRCDPISEHNRLYWYRQTLGQGPEFLTYFQNEAQLEKSRLLSDRFSAERPKGSFSTLEIQRTEQGDSAMYLCASSNEGLTDTQYFGPGTRLTVL.

This clone came up many times. V is TRBV7-9 and J is TRBJ1-6; TRBD1 is a possible D gene (5 bases). Per the germline V gene, CDR1 is SEHNR and CDR2 is FQNEAQ (reference sequence). CDR3 length: 12 amino acids. V lost 6 bases to trimming and J lost 7 bases, with 7 bases between them. CDR3 DNA: TGTGCCAGCAGGGAGGGGAATTCACCCCTCCACTTT. Encoded protein: CASREGNSPLHF.

The V call is TRBV28, the J call TRBJ2-3; TRBD2 matches at 8 bases. Trimming at V came to 5 bases and at J to 5 bases, leaving 9 bases not matched to a gene. Per the germline V gene, CDR1 is MDHEN and CDR2 is SYDVKM. The CDR3 totals 15 residues. The CDR3 loop reads CASSLRGGLGDTQYF. CDR3 coding DNA: TGTGCCAGCAGTCTACGGGGGGGCCTGGGAGATACGCAGTATTTT.

The CDR3 protein is CASSVGAGGSYEQYF. In DNA form, the CDR3 reads TGTGCCAGCAGCGTAGGGGCAGGGGGCTCCTACGAGCAGTACTTC. V gene TRBV9 combines with J gene TRBJ2-7; 7 nucleotides align to TRBD1. The CDR3 extends over 15 amino acids. The V segment lost 0 bases and the J segment 0 bases; nucleotides outside the gene matches: 3. In germline, CDR1 is SGDLS, CDR2 YYNGEE.

This clone came up once. This chain joins TRBV14 and TRBJ2-1, with 7 bases lining up with TRBD1. The V gene's germline CDR1 is SGHDN and CDR2 FVKESK. This CDR3 contains 16 residues. V shed 1 base and J 5 bases; nucleotides not matched to a gene: 8. The CDR3 coding sequence is TGTGCCAGCAGCCAAGTGATGACAGGGAACCACAATGAGCAGTTCTTC. This encodes CASSQVMTGNHNEQFF.

V usage is TRBV7-8 and J usage is TRBJ1-1; D is unclear. Deletions cut 3 bases from V and 8 bases from J, with 10 bases between. The germline V gene encodes CDR1 SGHVS and CDR2 FQNEAQ. The CDR3 loop spans 12 amino acids. The CDR3 DNA reads as TGTGCCAGCAGCTTTGGGCACCAAGAAGCTTTCTTT. This translates into CASSFGHQEAFF.

CDR3 region: CATSTPSKPQHF. DNA of the CDR3: TGTGCCACCTCGACTCCATCAAAGCCCCAGCATTTT. The chain joins TRBV5-4 to TRBJ1-5; D not resolved. The V and J ends lost 9 bases and 8 bases respectively, with 15 bases between them. The CDR3 contains 12 residues. The V gene's germline CDR1 is SGHNT and CDR2 YYREEE (reference sequence).

Turning to this clone: A junction end diverges from the germline sequence, so it may reflect a read error. This chain joins TRBV7-9 and TRBJ2-7, with 8 bases that match TRBD2. Germline CDR1 SEHNR, CDR2 FQNEAQ (reference sequence). This CDR3 has 14 residues. The CDR3 spells CSSSPPGGAGEQYF. For the CDR3, the DNA is TGTTCCAGCAGTCCTCCCGGGGGGGCAGGCGAGCAGTACTTC.

This clone has only a few counts. V usage is TRBV4-3 and J usage is TRBJ1-1, with D perhaps matching TRBD1 (6 bases). Germline assignment: CDR1 LGHNA and CDR2 YSLEER. V shed 0 bases and J shed 5 bases, with 16 bases lying between them. This CDR3 contains 16 residues. The CDR3: CASSQDLPGEGTEAFF. The CDR3 nucleotides are TGCGCCAGCAGCCAAGATTTGCCAGGGGAAGGAACTGAAGCTTTCTTT.

This clone showed up just a few times. This chain links TRBV7-9 with TRBJ2-7; 7 bases are a match to TRBD1. CDR3 size: 16 residues. The germline V gene has CDR1 SEHNR and CDR2 FQNEAQ (reference sequence). The V segment lost 8 bases and the J segment 0 bases; nucleotides outside the gene matches: 13. The CDR3 DNA sequence: TGTGCCAGCTCTACCCAAGACAGGGCGACCTCCTACGAGCAGTACTTC. Its translation: CASSTQDRATSYEQYF.

V is TRBV6-6 and J is TRBJ1-5; TRBD1 is a possible D gene (5 bases). This CDR3 has 14 residues. Germline lookup yields CDR1 MNHNY and CDR2 SVGAGI (reference sequence). The V end lost 8 bases, the J end lost 5 bases, and 16 bases lay between the germline ends. The CDR3 nucleotides are TGTGCCAGCGCTGTCGACAGCCAGGATCAGCCCCAGCATTTT. As protein: CASAVDSQDQPQHF.

The V gene is TRBV4-2, the J gene TRBJ2-2, with TRBD1 matching 8 bases. V shed 4 bases, J shed 3 bases, and the junction held 7 bases outside the gene matches. The length of the CDR3 is 16 residues. Germline CDR1 LGHNA, CDR2 YNFKEQ. The CDR3, as DNA: TGTGCCAGCAGCCTCCGACAGGGGCGGGACACCGGGGAGCTGTTTTTT. It specifies CASSLRQGRDTGELFF.

This clone has a handful of counts. The gene calls are TRBV7-2 and TRBJ1-4; TRBD1 matches 8 bases. With 4 bases clipped from V and 1 base from J, the junction kept 14 bases outside the gene matches. Germline lookup yields CDR1 SGHTA and CDR2 FQGNSA. The CDR3 has 19 residues. CDR3 protein: CASSSNPWTGRRTNEKLFF. CDR3 DNA: TGTGCCAGCAGCTCTAATCCCTGGACAGGGAGAAGAACTAATGAAAAACTGTTTTTT.

This clone came up a few times. The chain employs TRBV7-9 and TRBJ1-5, with D possibly TRBD1 on 5 matching bases. V lost 1 base and J 7 bases, leaving 14 bases between the germline ends. CDR3 length equals 15 residues. Germline assignment: CDR1 SEHNR and CDR2 FQNEAQ (reference sequence). DNA for the CDR3: TGTGCCAGCAGCTTAGGGTTGTCGGGACTCCAGCCCCAGCATTTT. This codes for CASSLGLSGLQPQHF.

This clone was seen just once. The V call is TRBV29-1, the J call TRBJ1-2, with D unresolved. This CDR3 has 13 residues. In germline, CDR1 is SQVTM, CDR2 ANQGSEA. V shed 2 bases and J shed 0 bases, with 7 bases lying between them. CDR3 nucleotide sequence: TGCAGCGTTGAAAACAACCCTAACTATGGCTACACCTTC. Amino acids: CSVENNPNYGYTF.

CDR3 DNA: TGTGCCAGCAGTTACTGGCTAGCGGGGGGGACTAATGAGCAGTTCTTC. This translates into CASSYWLAGGTNEQFF. The rearrangement joins TRBV6-5 to TRBJ2-1; TRBD2 aligns across 12 bases. The V and J ends lost 1 base and 7 bases, in that order; junction bases with no gene match: 5. CDR3 length: 16 residues. CDR1 and CDR2 (germline): MNHEY, SVGAGI.

For this clone: A junction boundary mismatches the germline segment, possibly from a read error. V is TRBV27 and J is TRBJ2-3; 11 bases are shared with TRBD1. CDR3 length: 13 residues. CDR1 and CDR2 from the germline V gene are MNHEY and SMNVEV (reference sequence). The CDR3 is CATRTGGTNTQYF. The CDR3 nucleotides read TGTGCCACCAGGACAGGGGGCACAAATACGCAGTATTTT.

The gene calls are TRBV6-1 and TRBJ1-6; weak D call: TRBD1 (6 bases). The CDR3 length is 17 residues. V shed 0 bases and J shed 10 bases, with 19 bases lying between them. Per germline, CDR1 MNHNS and CDR2 SASEGT. The CDR3 loop is CASSEAAGEGGYSPLHF. The CDR3 DNA sequence: TGTGCCAGCAGTGAAGCCGCAGGGGAAGGGGGATACTCACCCCTCCACTTT.

This sequence joins TRBV27 and TRBJ2-4; possibly TRBD1 for D (6 bases). V was cut by 2 bases and J by 0 bases, with 11 bases left in between. The CDR3 contains 16 residues. The V gene's germline CDR1 is MNHEY and CDR2 SMNVEV (reference sequence). The CDR3 coding sequence is TGTGCCAGCAGTTTAGGAACAGGGCGAGCCAAAAACATTCAGTACTTC. This translates into CASSLGTGRAKNIQYF.

V usage is TRBV27 and J usage is TRBJ2-2; the D gene is possibly TRBD1 (5 bases). The V gene lost 2 bases and the J gene lost 7 bases, with 20 bases spanning the gap. This CDR3 is 17 amino acids long. Germline loops: CDR1 MNHEY, CDR2 SMNVEV (reference sequence). The CDR3 DNA reads TGTGCCAGCAGTTTAGTTTCGGGTAGACAGTTCGTCGGGGAGCTGTTTTTT. Encoded protein: CASSLVSGRQFVGELFF.